This T cell receptor (beta chain) comes out of a study of blood T cell repertoires in COVID-19. Produced via immunoSEQ multiplex PCR; TCRdb's table is partial and in-frame only. In the table there are some 150,000 clones, 81% of which are singletons. There are 13 residues in the CDR3. V was pared by 4 bases and J by 7 bases, with 13 bases between. The germline gives CDR1 SGHDN, CDR2 FVKESK. The source of this sequence is a human donor with acute or convalescent COVID-19. The donor label of this sample is uncertain. Sample: peripheral blood. The chain recombines TRBV14 with TRBJ1-2; tentative D call: TRBD1 (6 bases). DNA for the CDR3: TGTGCCAGCAGCCGCTCTCTAGGGGGTGGCTACACCTTC. Translated: CASSRSLGGGYTF.